The present TCR beta chain was sequenced within a study of T-cell memory formation after mild COVID-19 (dated by TCRdb to the early 2020s). Background on the whole study: Most TCR sequence clusters were specific to one of the two donors. In two donors, T-cell clones that expanded and contracted after mild COVID-19 were followed by sequencing TCRalpha and TCRbeta repertoires longitudinally. Two young, previously healthy adult volunteers made up the cohort, one male and one female. Findings and caveats that apply to the study as a whole: Only two mild cases were covered by the study, and larger cohorts that include severe cases with pre-infection samples were considered necessary. SARS-CoV-2 specificity of the second-wave clones peaking on day 37 was not confirmed. Some responding clones were detected in pre-infection memory, suggesting pre-existing cross-reactive memory T cells joined the SARS-CoV-2 response. Clones contracting from day 15 to 85 had balanced CD4/CD8 phenotypes, while a second wave expanding from day 15 to 37 was biased towards CD4+. Contracting CD4+ clones appeared mostly in the CM and EM memory subsets, whereas CD8+ clones were enriched in EMRA.

The cysteine opens and the phenylalanine closes a CDR3 of 16 amino acids. Solely the CDR3 DNA is kept, with 48 bases framed from the first base. Trimming takes 2 bases from V and 5 bases from J, and the germline ends sit 18 bases apart. CDR1 and CDR2 are read off the germline V gene as MGHDK and SYGVNS. Ficoll-Paque density gradient centrifugation was the method used to isolate PBMCs. This clonotype showed up just a few times. Its antigen is not yet known. Base quality data are lacking; no much larger clone is found one base away. The instrument was an Illumina NovaSeq 6000. TCRalpha and TCRbeta cDNA libraries were built by 5'RACE with constant-segment primers, adding sample barcodes and unique molecular identifiers. Trizol reagent was used to extract RNA from every sample. The libraries were amplified in two PCR steps, and the second step added a second sample barcode and Illumina TruSeq adapters. Sequencing of libraries was performed on an Illumina NovaSeq with 2 x 150 bp paired-end reads. Per the source publication's procedure: With migec v1.2.7, reads were demultiplexed and then collapsed into UMI-guided consensus sequences. With mixcr v2.1.11, UMI consensuses were aligned to TRA and TRB V and J templates and assembled into clonotypes. A clonotype was counted as expanded or contracted only when both edgeR and NoisET called the clonotype significant, with the noise models trained on biological replicates. For edgeR calls, the cutoffs were a false discovery rate-adjusted p below 0.01 and a log2 fold-change threshold of 1. PCA with hierarchical clustering of max-normalized trajectories of the 1000 most abundant clonotypes was used as exploratory dynamics analysis. Each responding clone was given a CD4 or CD8 phenotype based on the CD4+ and CD8+ repertoires, which had been sequenced separately. Starting from the raw public reads, TCRdb applied fastp trimming at Q25, assembled clones with MiXCR and retained in-frame beta chains. Rows matching on CDR3 protein sequence are summarized as one entry with the most common DNA and genes. The V and J calls, along with clone size, are taken from TCRdb and not from the paper's own processing. Here the sample has some 340,000 distinct CDR3 sequences; 10% to 15% occur a single time. The ten top clones hold about 22% of the sample.

The chain links TRBV25-1 with TRBJ1-1; no confident D gene assignment can be made. The origin of this receptor is a man between 18 and 29 years old who had mild COVID-19 (a few samples of this study predate the infection). The sample titles of this study are shuffled in the database, so cell type and time point are left out; the donor was told from shared clones. Sequenced input: PBMCs or a T cell subset sorted from them (not recorded which). The nucleotide sequence is given as TGTGCCAGCAGTGAACGCCCGGGAAGAGGGCGTACTGAAGCTTTCTTT. The translation is CASSERPGRGRTEAFF.